This T cell receptor beta chain was sequenced for a study of cytomegalovirus exposure and HLA in healthy donors. For the study at large: HLA-typed donors were the source of approximately 86 million unique TCRs held in an early data release.

V was clipped by 6 bases and J by 6 bases; unmatched bases: 4. The germline V gene has CDR1 ENHRY and CDR2 SYGVKD. This CDR3 has 14 residues. 60 Vbeta and 13 Jbeta primers were used in PCR. Measured with immunoSEQ multiplex PCR; TCRdb has only the in-frame clones, and not every one. The sample has roughly 160,000 clones; roughly 79% are singletons. The sequencing input was PBMCs. The chain employs TRBV10-3 and TRBJ1-4; TRBD1 matches 10 bases. The TCR was taken from a man aged 25-45 years in good health and CMV-seronegative. The CDR3 nucleotides read TGTGCCATCAGGGCCGGGACAGGGGATGAAAAACTGTTTTTT. It yields the protein CAIRAGTGDEKLFF.